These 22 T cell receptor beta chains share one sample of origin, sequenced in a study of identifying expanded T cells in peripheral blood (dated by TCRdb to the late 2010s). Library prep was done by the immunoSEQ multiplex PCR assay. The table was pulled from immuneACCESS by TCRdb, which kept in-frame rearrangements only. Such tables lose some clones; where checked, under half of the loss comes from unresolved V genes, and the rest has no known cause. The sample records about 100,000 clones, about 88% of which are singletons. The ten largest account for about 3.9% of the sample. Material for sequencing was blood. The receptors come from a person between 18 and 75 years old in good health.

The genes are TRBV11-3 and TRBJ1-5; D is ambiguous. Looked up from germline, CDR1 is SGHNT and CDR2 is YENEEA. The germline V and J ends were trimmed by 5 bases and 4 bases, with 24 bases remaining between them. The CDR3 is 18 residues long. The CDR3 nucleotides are TGTGCCAGCAGCCGAAGTCCAAAGGACGGGAACCTGAATCAGCCCCAGCATTTT. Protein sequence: CASSRSPKDGNLNQPQHF.

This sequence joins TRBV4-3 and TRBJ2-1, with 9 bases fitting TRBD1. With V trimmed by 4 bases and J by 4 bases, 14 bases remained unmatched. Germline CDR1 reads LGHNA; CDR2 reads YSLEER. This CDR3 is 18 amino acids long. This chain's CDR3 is CASSREGQGTQIYNEQFF. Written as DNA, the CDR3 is TGCGCCAGCAGCCGAGAAGGACAGGGGACCCAGATTTACAATGAGCAGTTCTTC.

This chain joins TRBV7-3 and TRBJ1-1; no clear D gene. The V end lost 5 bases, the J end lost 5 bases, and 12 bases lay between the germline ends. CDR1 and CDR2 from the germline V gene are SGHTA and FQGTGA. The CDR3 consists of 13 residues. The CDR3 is CASSASRATEAFF. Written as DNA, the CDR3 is TGTGCCAGCAGCGCAAGCCGGGCGACTGAAGCTTTCTTT.

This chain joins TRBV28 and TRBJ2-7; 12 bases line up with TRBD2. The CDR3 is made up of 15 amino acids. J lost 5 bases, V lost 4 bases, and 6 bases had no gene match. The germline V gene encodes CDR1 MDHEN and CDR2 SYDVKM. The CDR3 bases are TGTGCCAGCAGTTCTCTAGCGGGAGGGTTGGACGAGCAGTACTTC. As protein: CASSSLAGGLDEQYF.

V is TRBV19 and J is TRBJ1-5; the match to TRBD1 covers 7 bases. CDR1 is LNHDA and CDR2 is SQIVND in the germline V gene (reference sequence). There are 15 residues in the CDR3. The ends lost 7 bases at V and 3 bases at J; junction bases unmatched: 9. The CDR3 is CASTRTGGPNQPQHF. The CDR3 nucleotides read TGTGCCAGTACCCGGACAGGAGGACCCAATCAGCCCCAGCATTTT.

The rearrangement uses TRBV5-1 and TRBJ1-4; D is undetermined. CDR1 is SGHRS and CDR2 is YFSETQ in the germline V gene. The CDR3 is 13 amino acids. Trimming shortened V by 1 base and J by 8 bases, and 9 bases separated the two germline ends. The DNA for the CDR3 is TGCGCCAGCAGCTTGCCGGGAGGGGAAAAACTGTTTTTT. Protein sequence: CASSLPGGEKLFF.

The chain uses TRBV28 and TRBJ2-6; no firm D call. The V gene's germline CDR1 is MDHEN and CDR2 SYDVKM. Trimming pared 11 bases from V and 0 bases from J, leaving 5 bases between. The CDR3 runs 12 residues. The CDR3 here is CAESSGANVLTF. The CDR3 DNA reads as TGTGCCGAGTCCTCTGGGGCCAACGTCCTGACTTTC.

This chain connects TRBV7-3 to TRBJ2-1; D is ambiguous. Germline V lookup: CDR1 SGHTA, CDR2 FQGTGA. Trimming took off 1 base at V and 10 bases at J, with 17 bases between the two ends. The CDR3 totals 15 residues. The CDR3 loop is CASSLNSALPTEQFF. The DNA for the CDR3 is TGTGCCAGCAGCTTAAATTCAGCTCTCCCTACCGAGCAGTTCTTC.

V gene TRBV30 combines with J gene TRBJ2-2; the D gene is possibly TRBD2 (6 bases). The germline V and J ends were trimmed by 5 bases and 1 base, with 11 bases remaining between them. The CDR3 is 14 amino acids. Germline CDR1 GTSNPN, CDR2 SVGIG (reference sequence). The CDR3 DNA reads TGTGCCTGGCTGGGACTGAAGAACACCGGGGAGCTGTTTTTT. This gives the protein CAWLGLKNTGELFF.

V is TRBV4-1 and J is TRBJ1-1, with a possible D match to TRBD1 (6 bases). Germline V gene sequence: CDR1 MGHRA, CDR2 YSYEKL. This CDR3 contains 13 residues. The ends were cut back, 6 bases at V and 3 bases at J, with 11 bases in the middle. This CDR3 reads CASRLNRDTEAFF. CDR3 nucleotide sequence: TGCGCCAGCAGGTTAAACAGGGACACTGAAGCTTTCTTT.

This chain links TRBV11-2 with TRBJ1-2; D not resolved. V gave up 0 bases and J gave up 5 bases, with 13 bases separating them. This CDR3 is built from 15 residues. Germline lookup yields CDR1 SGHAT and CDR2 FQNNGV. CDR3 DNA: TGTGCCAGCAGCTTAGATCACGGCGGGTATTATGGCTACACCTTC. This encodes CASSLDHGGYYGYTF.

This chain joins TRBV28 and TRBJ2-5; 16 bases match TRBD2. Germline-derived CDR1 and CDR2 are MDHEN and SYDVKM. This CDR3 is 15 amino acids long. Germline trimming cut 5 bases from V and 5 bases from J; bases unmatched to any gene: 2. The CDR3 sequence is CASSGTSGRGETQYF. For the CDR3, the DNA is TGTGCCAGCAGTGGGACTAGCGGGAGGGGGGAGACCCAGTACTTC.

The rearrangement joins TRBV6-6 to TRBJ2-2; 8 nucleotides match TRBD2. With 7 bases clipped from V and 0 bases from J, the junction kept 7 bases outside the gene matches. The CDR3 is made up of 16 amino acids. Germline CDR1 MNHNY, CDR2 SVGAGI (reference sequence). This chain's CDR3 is CASTPKAGANTGELFF. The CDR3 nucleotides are TGTGCCAGCACCCCTAAAGCGGGGGCGAACACCGGGGAGCTGTTTTTT.

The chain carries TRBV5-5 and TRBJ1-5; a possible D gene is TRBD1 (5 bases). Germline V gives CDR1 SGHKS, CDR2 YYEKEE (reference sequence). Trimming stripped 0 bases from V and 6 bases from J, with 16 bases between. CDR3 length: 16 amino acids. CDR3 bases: TGTGCCAGCAGCTTGGAGCTGGACATTTTAAGTCAGCCCCAGCATTTT. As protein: CASSLELDILSQPQHF.

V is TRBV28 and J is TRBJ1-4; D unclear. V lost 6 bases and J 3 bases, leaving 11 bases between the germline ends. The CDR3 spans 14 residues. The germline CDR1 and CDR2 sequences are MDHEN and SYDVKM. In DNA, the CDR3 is TGTGCCAGCAGCCGACTAGGACCTAATGAAAAACTGTTTTTT. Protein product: CASSRLGPNEKLFF.

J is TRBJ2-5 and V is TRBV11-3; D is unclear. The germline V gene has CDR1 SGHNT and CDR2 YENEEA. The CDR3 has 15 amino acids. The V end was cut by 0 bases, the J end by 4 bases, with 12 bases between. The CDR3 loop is CASSLDPGRIETQYF. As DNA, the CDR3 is TGTGCCAGCAGCTTAGATCCCGGCAGAATAGAGACCCAGTACTTC.

As DNA, the CDR3 is TGTGCCAGCACGTCGAAAGGGGGGTGGCGGGAGATAGATGAGCAGTTCTTC. It encodes CASTSKGGWREIDEQFF. V is TRBV27 and J is TRBJ2-1, with D maybe TRBD2 (7 bases). Trimming shortened V by 7 bases and J by 8 bases, and 27 bases separated the two germline ends. CDR3 length: 17 amino acids. Germline V gene data show CDR1 as MNHEY and CDR2 as SMNVEV (reference sequence).

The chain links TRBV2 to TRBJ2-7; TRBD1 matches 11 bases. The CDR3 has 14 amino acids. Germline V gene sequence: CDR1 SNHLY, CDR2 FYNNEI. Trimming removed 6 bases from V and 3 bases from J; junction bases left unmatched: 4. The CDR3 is CASRFGTGGYEQYF. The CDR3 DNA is TGTGCCAGCAGGTTCGGGACAGGGGGCTACGAGCAGTACTTC.

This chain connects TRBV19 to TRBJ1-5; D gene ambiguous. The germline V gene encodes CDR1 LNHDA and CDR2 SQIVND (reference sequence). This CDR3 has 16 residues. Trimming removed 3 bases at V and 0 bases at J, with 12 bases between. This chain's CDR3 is CASSIGGLHSNQPQHF. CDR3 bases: TGTGCCAGTAGTATTGGCGGACTACATAGCAATCAGCCCCAGCATTTT.

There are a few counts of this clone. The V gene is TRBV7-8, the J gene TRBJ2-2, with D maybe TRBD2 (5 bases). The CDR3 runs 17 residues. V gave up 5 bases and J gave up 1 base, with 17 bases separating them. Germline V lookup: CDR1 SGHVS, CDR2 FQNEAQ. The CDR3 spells CASSRSAGPLNTGELFF. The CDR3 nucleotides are TGTGCCAGCAGCCGATCGGCGGGCCCACTGAACACCGGGGAGCTGTTTTTT.

The CDR3 is CASSPRVAGDTQYF. CDR3 nucleotides: TGTGCCAGCAGCCCACGGGTAGCAGGAGATACGCAGTATTTT. The J gene is TRBJ2-3, the V gene TRBV9, with D hard to call. CDR1 SGDLS and CDR2 YYNGEE come from the germline V gene. V lost 4 bases and J lost 5, with 14 bases in between. The CDR3 extends over 14 amino acids.

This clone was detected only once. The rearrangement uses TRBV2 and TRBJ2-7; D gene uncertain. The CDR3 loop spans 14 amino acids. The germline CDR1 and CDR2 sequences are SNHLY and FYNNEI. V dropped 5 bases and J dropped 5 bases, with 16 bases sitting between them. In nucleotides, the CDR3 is TGTGCCAGCAGTAATTGGGCAGCCCCCCACGAGCAGTACTTC. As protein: CASSNWAAPHEQYF. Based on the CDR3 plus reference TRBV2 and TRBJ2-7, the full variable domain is EPEVTQTPSHQVTQMGQEVILRCVPISNHLYFYWYRQILGQKVEFLVSFYNNEISEKSEIFDDQFSVERPDGSNFTLKIRSTKLEDSAMYFCASSNWAAPHEQYFGPGTRLTVT.